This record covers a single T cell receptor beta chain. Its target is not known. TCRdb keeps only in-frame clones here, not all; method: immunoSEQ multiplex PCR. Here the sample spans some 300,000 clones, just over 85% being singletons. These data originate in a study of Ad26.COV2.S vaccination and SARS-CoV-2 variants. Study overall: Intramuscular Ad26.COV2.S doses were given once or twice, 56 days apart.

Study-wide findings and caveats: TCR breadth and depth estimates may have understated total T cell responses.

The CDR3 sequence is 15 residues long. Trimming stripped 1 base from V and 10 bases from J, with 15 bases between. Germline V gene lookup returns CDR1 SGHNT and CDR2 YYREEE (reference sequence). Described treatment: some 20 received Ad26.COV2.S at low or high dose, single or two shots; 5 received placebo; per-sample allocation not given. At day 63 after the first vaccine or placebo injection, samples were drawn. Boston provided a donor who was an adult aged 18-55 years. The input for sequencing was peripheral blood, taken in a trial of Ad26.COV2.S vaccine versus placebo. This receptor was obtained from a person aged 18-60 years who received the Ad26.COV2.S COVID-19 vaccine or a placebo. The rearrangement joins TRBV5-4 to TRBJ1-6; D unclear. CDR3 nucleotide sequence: TGTGCCAGCAGCTTGCTCGGGCGGGTTGACTCACCCCTCCACTTT. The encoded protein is CASSLLGRVDSPLHF.